This record looks at one TCR beta chain sequence and its context. What it binds is not known. This CDR3 contains 14 residues. V shed 2 bases and J shed 6 bases, with 14 bases lying between them. Per the germline V gene, CDR1 is SGHTA and CDR2 is FQGNSA. With 60 Vbeta and 13 Jbeta primers, the PCR was carried out. Using immunoSEQ multiplex PCR, the repertoire was profiled, and TCRdb retains in-frame clones only, with some absent. Here the sample spans hundreds of thousands of clones, over 80% being singletons. The entry originates in a study of cytomegalovirus exposure and HLA in healthy donors. Whole-study results and caveats: TCR beta V- and J-gene trimming was later associated with a missense DCLRE1C variant.

The V gene is TRBV7-2, the J gene TRBJ2-7, with D possibly TRBD1 on 5 matching bases. Material: PBMCs. The TCR was taken from a boy younger than 10 in good health and CMV-seronegative. CDR3 protein: CASSLPTRGGEQYF. The CDR3 nucleotides are TGTGCCAGCAGCTTACCGACAAGGGGTGGCGAGCAGTACTTC.